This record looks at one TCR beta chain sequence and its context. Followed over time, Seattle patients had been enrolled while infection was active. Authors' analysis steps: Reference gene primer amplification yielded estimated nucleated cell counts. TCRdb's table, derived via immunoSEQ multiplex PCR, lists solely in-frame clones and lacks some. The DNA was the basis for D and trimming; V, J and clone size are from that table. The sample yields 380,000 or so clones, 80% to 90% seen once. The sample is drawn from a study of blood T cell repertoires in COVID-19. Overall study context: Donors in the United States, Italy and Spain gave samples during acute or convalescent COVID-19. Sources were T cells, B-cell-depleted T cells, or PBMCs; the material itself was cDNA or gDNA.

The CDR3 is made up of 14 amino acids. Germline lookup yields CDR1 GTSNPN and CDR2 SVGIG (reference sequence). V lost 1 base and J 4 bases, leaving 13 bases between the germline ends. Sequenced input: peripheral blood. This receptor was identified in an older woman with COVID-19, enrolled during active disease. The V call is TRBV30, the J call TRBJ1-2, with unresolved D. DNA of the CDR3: TGTGCCTGGAGTGGCACCCCACGGGGCTATGGCTACACCTTC. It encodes CAWSGTPRGYGYTF.